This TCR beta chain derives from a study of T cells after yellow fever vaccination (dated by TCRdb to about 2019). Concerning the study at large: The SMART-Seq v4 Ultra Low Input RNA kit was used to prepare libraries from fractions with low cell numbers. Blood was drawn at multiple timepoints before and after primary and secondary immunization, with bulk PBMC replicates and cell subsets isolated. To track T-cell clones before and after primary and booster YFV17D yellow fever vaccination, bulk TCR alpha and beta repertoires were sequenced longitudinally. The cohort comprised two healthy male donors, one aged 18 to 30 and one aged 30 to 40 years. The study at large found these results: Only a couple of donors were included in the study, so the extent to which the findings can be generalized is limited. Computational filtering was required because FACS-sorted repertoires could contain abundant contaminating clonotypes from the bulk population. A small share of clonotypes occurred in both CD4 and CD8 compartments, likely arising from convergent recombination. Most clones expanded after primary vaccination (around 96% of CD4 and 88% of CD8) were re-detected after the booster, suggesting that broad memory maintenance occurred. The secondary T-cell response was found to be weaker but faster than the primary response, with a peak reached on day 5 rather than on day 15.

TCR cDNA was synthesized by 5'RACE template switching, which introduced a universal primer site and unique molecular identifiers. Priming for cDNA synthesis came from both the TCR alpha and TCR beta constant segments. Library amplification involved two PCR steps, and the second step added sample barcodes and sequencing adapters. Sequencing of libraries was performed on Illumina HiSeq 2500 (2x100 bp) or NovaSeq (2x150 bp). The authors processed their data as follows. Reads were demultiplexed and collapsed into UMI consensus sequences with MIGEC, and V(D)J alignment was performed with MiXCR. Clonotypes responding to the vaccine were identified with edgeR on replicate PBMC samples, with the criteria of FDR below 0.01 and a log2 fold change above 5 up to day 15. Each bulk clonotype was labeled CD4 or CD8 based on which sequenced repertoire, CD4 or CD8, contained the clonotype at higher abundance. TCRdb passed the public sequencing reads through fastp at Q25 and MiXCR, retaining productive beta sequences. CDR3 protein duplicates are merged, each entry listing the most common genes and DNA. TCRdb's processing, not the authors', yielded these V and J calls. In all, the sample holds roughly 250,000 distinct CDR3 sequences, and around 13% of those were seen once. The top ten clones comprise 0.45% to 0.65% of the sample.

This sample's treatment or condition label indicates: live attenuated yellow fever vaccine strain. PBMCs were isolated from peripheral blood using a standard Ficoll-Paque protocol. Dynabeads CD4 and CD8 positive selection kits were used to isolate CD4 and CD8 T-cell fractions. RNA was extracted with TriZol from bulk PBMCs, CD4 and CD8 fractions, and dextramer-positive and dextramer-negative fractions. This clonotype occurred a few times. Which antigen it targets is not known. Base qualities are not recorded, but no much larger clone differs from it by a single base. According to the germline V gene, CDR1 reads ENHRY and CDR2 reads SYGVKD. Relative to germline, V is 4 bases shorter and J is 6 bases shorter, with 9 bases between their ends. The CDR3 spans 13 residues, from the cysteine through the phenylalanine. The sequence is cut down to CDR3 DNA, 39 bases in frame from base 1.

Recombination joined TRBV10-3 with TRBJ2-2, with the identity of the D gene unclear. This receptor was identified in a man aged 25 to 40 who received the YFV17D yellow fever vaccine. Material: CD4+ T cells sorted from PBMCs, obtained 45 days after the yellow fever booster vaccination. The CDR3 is CAISVEIAGELFF. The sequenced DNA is TGTGCCATCAGTGTAGAGATTGCCGGGGAGCTGTTTTTT.